A single sample gave rise to the 26 T cell receptor beta chains below, sequenced in a study of shared clonotypes between healthy human individuals (dated by TCRdb to the early 2020s). The method was the immunoSEQ multiplex PCR assay. TCRdb took this table from immuneACCESS and kept in-frame rearrangements with V and J called. Such tables lack part of the clones; where checked against another copy, unresolved V genes explain under half of the gap, and the rest is unexplained. Within this sample are 1,500,000 or so clones, with around 95% of them counted one time only. The ten largest clonotypes hold roughly 1.2% of the sample. Sequencing was carried out using naive CD4+ T cells sorted from blood. The cell subset or site label, as the study defines it: CD45RA+ positively selected. The receptor set was obtained from a man aged 25-45 years in good health.

J is TRBJ2-7 and V is TRBV10-1; D is undetermined. This CDR3 contains 13 residues. Germline-derived CDR1 and CDR2 are WNHNN and SYGVQD (reference sequence). V shed 6 bases and J shed 7 bases, with 16 bases lying between them. This CDR3 reads CASSRDPLGEQYF. The DNA of the CDR3 is TGCGCCAGCAGCCGCGACCCACTCGGGGAGCAGTACTTC.

In this sample, this clone turned up once. The chain employs TRBV2 and TRBJ1-5, with a weak D call TRBD1 (6 bases). Trimming pared 2 bases from V and 7 bases from J, leaving 12 bases between. This CDR3 spans 14 amino acids. From germline, CDR1 is SNHLY and CDR2 FYNNEI. DNA for the CDR3: TGTGCCAGCAGTGAAACAGGGCTAGGGCAGCCCCAGCATTTT. Translating gives CASSETGLGQPQHF. Supplemented by reference TRBV2 and TRBJ1-5, the full variable domain reads EPEVTQTPSHQVTQMGQEVILRCVPISNHLYFYWYRQILGQKVEFLVSFYNNEISEKSEIFDDQFSVERPDGSNFTLKIRSTKLEDSAMYFCASSETGLGQPQHFGDGTRLSIL.

For this clone: The same CDR3 arises from other DNA sequences in this sample as well. The chain joins TRBV29-1 to TRBJ2-7; D ambiguous. Germline values: CDR1 SQVTM, CDR2 ANQGSEA. Trimming removed 6 bases from V and 0 bases from J, with 9 bases in between. CDR3 length: 12 amino acids. CDR3 DNA sequence: TGCAGCGTGGGCCATCTCTCCTACGAGCAGTACTTC. It codes for CSVGHLSYEQYF.

This clone was observed once. This sample includes further DNA sequences coding for the same CDR3. V and J are TRBV18 and TRBJ1-5; D unclear. CDR1 is KGHSH and CDR2 is LQKENI in the germline V gene. Deletions cut 0 bases from V and 2 bases from J, with 11 bases between. CDR3 length: 16 amino acids. This CDR3 reads CASSPPSGSGNQPQHF. For the CDR3, the DNA is TGTGCCAGCTCACCACCGTCGGGAAGTGGCAATCAGCCCCAGCATTTT.

This chain connects TRBV5-8 to TRBJ1-2; D is undetermined. The ends were cut back, 4 bases at V and 4 bases at J, with 11 bases in the middle. The CDR3 totals 13 residues. The germline V gene encodes CDR1 SGHTS and CDR2 YDEGEE. The chain's CDR3 is CASSLPGSYGYTF. The CDR3 DNA sequence: TGTGCCAGCAGCCTGCCGGGATCCTATGGCTACACCTTC.

The CDR3: CAGVGVAKNIQYF. The CDR3 nucleotides read TGTGCCGGGGTAGGGGTAGCCAAAAACATTCAGTACTTC. This chain uses TRBV2 with TRBJ2-4; possibly TRBD1 for D (5 bases). The CDR3 is 13 amino acids. Germline lookup yields CDR1 SNHLY and CDR2 FYNNEI. V lost 11 bases, J lost 0 bases, and 11 bases lay in between.

The V gene is TRBV9, the J gene TRBJ1-2; D unclear. Germline CDR1 is SGDLS and CDR2 is YYNGEE. The CDR3 totals 16 residues. Deletions cut 0 bases from V and 4 bases from J, with 16 bases between. The CDR3 spells CASSVGGSDSVYGYTF. CDR3 coding DNA: TGTGCCAGCAGCGTAGGTGGCAGTGACTCAGTCTATGGCTACACCTTC. Full variable domain (rest looked up from reference TRBV9 and TRBJ1-2): DSGVTQTPKHLITATGQRVTLRCSPRSGDLSVYWYQQSLDQGLQFLIQYYNGEERAKGNILERFSAQQFPDLHSELNLSSLELGDSALYFCASSVGGSDSVYGYTFGSGTRLTVV.

This clone was counted once. The CDR3 DNA reads as TGCGCCAGCAGCTTAACCACAGGGGGAGAGACCCAGTACTTC. It specifies CASSLTTGGETQYF. The V gene is TRBV5-1, the J gene TRBJ2-5, with 8 bases aligning to TRBD1. The CDR3 sequence is 14 residues long. V was pared by 2 bases and J by 4 bases, with 4 bases of the junction left unmatched. CDR1 is SGHRS and CDR2 is YFSETQ in the germline V gene.

V gene TRBV19 combines with J gene TRBJ1-3, with unresolved D. The CDR3 loop spans 16 amino acids. V shed 1 base and J shed 2 bases, with 12 bases lying between them. Germline values: CDR1 LNHDA, CDR2 SQIVND (reference sequence). The CDR3 DNA is TGTGCCAGTAGTATAGGCCACGGAGTTGCTGGAAACACCATATATTTT. It codes for CASSIGHGVAGNTIYF.

The chain is built from TRBV18 and TRBJ1-4; TRBD1 is a possible D gene (5 bases). Germline CDR1 reads KGHSH; CDR2 reads LQKENI. The CDR3 sequence is 15 residues long. The V gene lost 1 base and the J gene lost 7 bases, with 13 bases spanning the gap. CDR3 sequence reads: CASSPLVEGPEKLFF. The CDR3 DNA reads as TGTGCCAGCTCACCACTCGTGGAGGGGCCTGAAAAACTGTTTTTT.

Written as DNA, the CDR3 is TGTGCCAGCAGTATCACCTGGGTAGTTGGGGACTCTGGAAACACCATATATTTT. Protein: CASSITWVVGDSGNTIYF. This chain connects TRBV28 to TRBJ1-3; D is unresolved. V was pared by 5 bases and J by 0 bases, with 20 bases between. CDR3 length: 18 amino acids. Germline-derived CDR1 and CDR2 are MDHEN and SYDVKM.

The rearrangement joins TRBV5-1 to TRBJ2-2, with TRBD2 identical over 7 bases. This CDR3 spans 16 amino acids. Trimming cost V 0 bases and J 3 bases; bases outside gene matches: 5. Germline V lookup: CDR1 SGHRS, CDR2 YFSETQ. CDR3 nucleotide sequence: TGCGCCAGCAGCTTGGGGACTAGGCTCCACACCGGGGAGCTGTTTTTT. This sequence encodes CASSLGTRLHTGELFF.

About this clone itself: Within the sample, other DNA sequences also encode this same CDR3. The chain employs TRBV28 and TRBJ2-7, with 8 bases lining up with TRBD2. This CDR3 contains 14 residues. Germline CDR1 MDHEN, CDR2 SYDVKM. Germline trimming cut 5 bases from V and 2 bases from J; bases unmatched to any gene: 5. CDR3 DNA: TGTGCCAGCAGTCCCGGGACTAGAACCTACGAGCAGTACTTC. The encoded protein is CASSPGTRTYEQYF.

The rearrangement links TRBV28 to TRBJ2-7, with 10 bases lining up with TRBD1. Per germline, CDR1 MDHEN and CDR2 SYDVKM. The CDR3 loop spans 16 amino acids. Trimming took 4 bases from V and 5 from J; bases not matched to a gene: 11. CDR3: CASSSHRGQGKNEQYF. CDR3 DNA: TGTGCCAGCAGTTCCCACCGGGGACAGGGGAAAAACGAGCAGTACTTC.

This clone occurred once. The chain links TRBV2 to TRBJ2-3, with 9 bases lining up with TRBD2. Trimming cost V 11 bases and J 4 bases; bases outside gene matches: 13. This CDR3 is 15 amino acids long. Per the germline V gene, CDR1 is SNHLY and CDR2 is FYNNEI. CDR3: CAASLAGGPADTQYF. Written as DNA, the CDR3 is TGTGCCGCATCCCTCGCGGGAGGGCCGGCAGATACGCAGTATTTT. Using reference TRBV2 and TRBJ2-3 for the parts outside the CDR3, the full variable domain is EPEVTQTPSHQVTQMGQEVILRCVPISNHLYFYWYRQILGQKVEFLVSFYNNEISEKSEIFDDQFSVERPDGSNFTLKIRSTKLEDSAMYFCAASLAGGPADTQYFGPGTRLTVL.

The J gene is TRBJ2-3, the V gene TRBV19, with unresolved D. This CDR3 contains 15 residues. V was clipped by 4 bases and J by 1 base, with 12 bases between them. Germline CDR1 reads LNHDA; CDR2 reads SQIVND (reference sequence). The CDR3 loop is CASSTPRPGTDTQYF. The CDR3 nucleotides read TGTGCCAGTAGTACCCCAAGGCCAGGCACAGATACGCAGTATTTT.

The chain couples TRBV5-4 to TRBJ2-1; perhaps TRBD1 as D (6 bases). V lost 2 bases, J lost 6 bases, and 12 bases lay in between. Germline CDR1 SGHNT, CDR2 YYREEE (reference sequence). The CDR3 consists of 14 residues. This CDR3 reads CASSLIGQFNEQFF. Written as DNA, the CDR3 is TGTGCCAGCAGCTTAATTGGACAGTTCAATGAGCAGTTCTTC.

The chain recombines TRBV28 with TRBJ2-1, with 10 bases identical to TRBD2. The V gene end was trimmed by 11 bases and the J gene end by 3 bases; junction bases not matched to a gene: 7. CDR3 length equals 14 residues. CDR1 is MDHEN, CDR2 SYDVKM, per germline. CDR3 nucleotides: TGTGCCGCAAGGGGGACTAGCGACTACAATGAGCAGTTCTTC. Translated, it gives CAARGTSDYNEQFF.

V is TRBV11-2 and J is TRBJ2-2; 14 bases match TRBD2. V trimming: 6 bases; J trimming: 5 bases; junction bases outside the gene matches: 5. Per germline, CDR1 SGHAT and CDR2 FQNNGV. There are 16 residues in the CDR3. The CDR3 is CASRTSGRAKTGELFF. CDR3 DNA: TGTGCCAGCAGGACTAGCGGGAGGGCCAAAACCGGGGAGCTGTTTTTT.

The chain is built from TRBV7-2 and TRBJ2-1; 13 bases align to TRBD2. The germline V gene encodes CDR1 SGHTA and CDR2 FQGNSA. This CDR3 is built from 19 residues. V was clipped by 3 bases and J by 0 bases; unmatched bases: 8. DNA for the CDR3: TGTGCCAGCAGCTTCGTTGGGACTAGCGGGATTATCTCCTACAATGAGCAGTTCTTC. The encoded protein is CASSFVGTSGIISYNEQFF.

This chain links TRBV6-5 with TRBJ2-5; D ambiguous. V lost 6 bases and J lost 5, with 10 bases in between. The CDR3 contains 12 residues. Germline CDR1 MNHEY, CDR2 SVGAGI. The CDR3 DNA follows: TGTGCCAGCAGCCGGGTTGGGGAGACCCAGTACTTC. Its protein is CASSRVGETQYF.

This sequence joins TRBV5-4 and TRBJ1-3; D is possibly TRBD1 (5 bases). This CDR3 is 15 amino acids long. Trimming shortened V by 3 bases and J by 0 bases, and 10 bases separated the two germline ends. The germline V gene encodes CDR1 SGHNT and CDR2 YYREEE (reference sequence). The CDR3 DNA follows: TGTGCCAGCAGCTCGGACACCCGCTCTGGAAACACCATATATTTT. Protein: CASSSDTRSGNTIYF.

The rearrangement uses TRBV5-4 and TRBJ2-7, with a tentative D call TRBD2 (5 bases). The CDR3 is 15 residues long. V gave up 0 bases and J gave up 3 bases, with 13 bases separating them. CDR1 and CDR2 (germline): SGHNT, YYREEE (reference sequence). The DNA for the CDR3 is TGTGCCAGCAGCTTGGGTCGGCTAGCCGGCTACGAGCAGTACTTC. It translates to CASSLGRLAGYEQYF.

The chain uses TRBV9 and TRBJ2-3; weak D call: TRBD2 (6 bases). This CDR3 has 14 amino acids. Trimming shortened V by 4 bases and J by 4 bases, and 13 bases separated the two germline ends. Germline V gene data show CDR1 as SGDLS and CDR2 as YYNGEE. CDR3 nucleotides: TGTGCCAGCAGCCCCCGGGGGAGTTCAGATACGCAGTATTTT. It translates to CASSPRGSSDTQYF. Filled out from reference TRBV9 and TRBJ2-3, the complete variable domain reads DSGVTQTPKHLITATGQRVTLRCSPRSGDLSVYWYQQSLDQGLQFLIQYYNGEERAKGNILERFSAQQFPDLHSELNLSSLELGDSALYFCASSPRGSSDTQYFGPGTRLTVL.

The table lists this clone with a count of one. The chain recombines TRBV7-9 with TRBJ2-1, with D perhaps assigned TRBD1 or TRBD2 (5 bases each). CDR1 SEHNR and CDR2 FQNEAQ come from the germline V gene (reference sequence). V lost 4 bases and J 9 bases, leaving 16 bases between the germline ends. This CDR3 spans 14 amino acids. The CDR3 DNA reads TGTGCCAGCAGCTCCCCTCCACTTGGGGGTGAGCAGTTCTTC. Amino acid sequence: CASSSPPLGGEQFF.

V and J are TRBV10-3 and TRBJ1-2; D is undetermined. V was pared by 2 bases and J by 0 bases, with 10 bases between. Per germline, CDR1 ENHRY and CDR2 SYGVKD. This CDR3 has 15 residues. CDR3 in amino acids: CAISESWPPNYGYTF. CDR3 DNA sequence: TGTGCCATCAGTGAGAGCTGGCCACCTAACTATGGCTACACCTTC.